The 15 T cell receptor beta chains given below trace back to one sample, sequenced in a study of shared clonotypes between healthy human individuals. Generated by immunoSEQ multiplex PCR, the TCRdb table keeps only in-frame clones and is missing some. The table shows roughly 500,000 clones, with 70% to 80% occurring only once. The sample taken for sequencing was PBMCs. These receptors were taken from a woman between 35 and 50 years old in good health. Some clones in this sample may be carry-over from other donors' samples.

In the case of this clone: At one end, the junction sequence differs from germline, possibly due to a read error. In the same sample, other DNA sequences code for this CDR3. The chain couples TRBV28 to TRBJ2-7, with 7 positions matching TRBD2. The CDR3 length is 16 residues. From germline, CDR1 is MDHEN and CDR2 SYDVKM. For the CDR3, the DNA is TGTGCCAGCACCGCCATCGGCGGGAGTAGACCCTACGAGCAATACTTC. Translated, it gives CASTAIGGSRPYEQYF.

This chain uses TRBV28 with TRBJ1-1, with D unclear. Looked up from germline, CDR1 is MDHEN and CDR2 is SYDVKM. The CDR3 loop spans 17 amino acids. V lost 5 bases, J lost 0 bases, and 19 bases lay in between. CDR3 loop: CASSPIGADSMNTEAFF. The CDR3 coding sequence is TGTGCCAGCAGTCCCATCGGTGCAGATAGTATGAACACTGAAGCTTTCTTT.

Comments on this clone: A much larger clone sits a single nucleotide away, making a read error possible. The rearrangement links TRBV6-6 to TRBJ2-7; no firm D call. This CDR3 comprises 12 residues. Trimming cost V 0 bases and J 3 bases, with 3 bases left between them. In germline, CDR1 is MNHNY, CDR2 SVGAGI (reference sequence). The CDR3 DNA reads TGTGCCAGCAGTTACTCGAACTACGAGCAGTACTTC. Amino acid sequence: CASSYSNYEQYF.

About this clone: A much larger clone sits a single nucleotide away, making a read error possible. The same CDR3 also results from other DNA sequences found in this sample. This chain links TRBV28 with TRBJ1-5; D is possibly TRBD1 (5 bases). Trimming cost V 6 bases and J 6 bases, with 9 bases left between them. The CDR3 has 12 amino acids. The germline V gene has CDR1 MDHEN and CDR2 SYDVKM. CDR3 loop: CASSSGGQPQHF. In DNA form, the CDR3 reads TGTGCCAGCAGCTCCGGGGGTCAGCCCCAGCATTTT.

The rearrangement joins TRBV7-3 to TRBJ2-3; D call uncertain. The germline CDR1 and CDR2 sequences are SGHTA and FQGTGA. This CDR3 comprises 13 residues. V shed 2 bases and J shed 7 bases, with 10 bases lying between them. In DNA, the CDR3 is TGTGCCAGCAGCTTAGCAGGATCAAATACGCAGTATTTT. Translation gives CASSLAGSNTQYF.

The CDR3 DNA reads as TGTGCCAGCCTTGGGGGGGGGCGAATGGCATCTGGCTACACCTTC. This sequence encodes CASLGGGRMASGYTF. The rearrangement links TRBV28 to TRBJ1-2, with D possibly matching TRBD1 (6 bases). V lost 8 bases and J 7 bases, leaving 23 bases between the germline ends. The CDR3 is made up of 15 amino acids. Germline loops: CDR1 MDHEN, CDR2 SYDVKM.

CDR3: CASSTGTSGVTDTQYF. The CDR3 DNA reads TGTGCCAGCAGCACTGGGACTAGCGGAGTCACAGATACGCAGTATTTT. The chain is built from TRBV7-9 and TRBJ2-3; TRBD2 agrees at 11 bases. The CDR3 sequence is 16 residues long. The germline V gene has CDR1 SEHNR and CDR2 FQNEAQ (reference sequence). The V gene end was trimmed by 5 bases and the J gene end by 2 bases; junction bases not matched to a gene: 6.

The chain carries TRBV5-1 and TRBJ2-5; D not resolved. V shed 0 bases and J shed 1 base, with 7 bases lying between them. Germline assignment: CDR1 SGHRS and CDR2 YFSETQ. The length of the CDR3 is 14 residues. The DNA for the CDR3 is TGCGCCAGCAGCTTGGGGCAGATCCAAGAGACCCAGTACTTC. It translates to CASSLGQIQETQYF.

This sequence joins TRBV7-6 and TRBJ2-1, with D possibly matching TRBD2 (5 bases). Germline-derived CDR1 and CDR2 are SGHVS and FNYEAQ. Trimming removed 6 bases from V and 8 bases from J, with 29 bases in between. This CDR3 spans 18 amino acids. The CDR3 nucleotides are TGTGCCAGCAGTCGGTTGAGGGCGGGTTCGTGGTCTGGCGATGAGCAGTTCTTC. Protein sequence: CASSRLRAGSWSGDEQFF.

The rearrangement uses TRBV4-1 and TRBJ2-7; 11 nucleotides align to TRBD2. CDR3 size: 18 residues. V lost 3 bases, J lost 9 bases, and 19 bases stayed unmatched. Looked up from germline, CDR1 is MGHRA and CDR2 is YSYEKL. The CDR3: CASSQYELAGVVGRGQYF. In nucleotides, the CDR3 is TGCGCCAGCAGCCAGTATGAACTAGCGGGAGTTGTTGGTCGTGGGCAGTACTTC.

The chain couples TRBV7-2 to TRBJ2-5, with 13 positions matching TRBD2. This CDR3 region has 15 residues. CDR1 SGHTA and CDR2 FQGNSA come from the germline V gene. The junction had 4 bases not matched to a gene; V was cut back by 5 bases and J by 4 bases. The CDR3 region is CASSPTSGRIETQYF. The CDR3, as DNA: TGTGCCAGCAGCCCGACTAGCGGGAGGATAGAGACCCAGTACTTC.

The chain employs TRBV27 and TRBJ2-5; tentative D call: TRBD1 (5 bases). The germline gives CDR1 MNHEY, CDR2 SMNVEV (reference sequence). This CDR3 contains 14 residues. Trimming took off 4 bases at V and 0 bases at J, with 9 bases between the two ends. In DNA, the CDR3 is TGTGCCAGCAGTTCCCAGGGCTACCAAGAGACCCAGTACTTC. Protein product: CASSSQGYQETQYF.

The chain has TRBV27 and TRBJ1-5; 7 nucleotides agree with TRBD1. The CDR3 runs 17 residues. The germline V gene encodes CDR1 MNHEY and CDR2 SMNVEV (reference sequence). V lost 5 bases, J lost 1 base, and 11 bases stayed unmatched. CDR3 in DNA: TGTGCCAGCAGTCGCTCGAACAGGGGATTGAGCAATCAGCCCCAGCATTTT. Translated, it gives CASSRSNRGLSNQPQHF.

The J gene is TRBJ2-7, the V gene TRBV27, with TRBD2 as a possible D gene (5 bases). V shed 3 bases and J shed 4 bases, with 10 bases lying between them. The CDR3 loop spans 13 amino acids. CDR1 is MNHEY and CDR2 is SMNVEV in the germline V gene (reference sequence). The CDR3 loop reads CASSFGDGYEQYF. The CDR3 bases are TGTGCCAGCAGTTTCGGGGATGGGTACGAGCAGTACTTC.

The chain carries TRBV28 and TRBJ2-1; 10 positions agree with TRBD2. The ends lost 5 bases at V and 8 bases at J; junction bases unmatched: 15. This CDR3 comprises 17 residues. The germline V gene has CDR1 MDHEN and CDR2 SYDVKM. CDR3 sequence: CASSPRGFASGSHEQFF. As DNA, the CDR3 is TGTGCCAGCAGTCCCAGGGGGTTTGCTAGCGGGAGCCATGAGCAGTTCTTC.